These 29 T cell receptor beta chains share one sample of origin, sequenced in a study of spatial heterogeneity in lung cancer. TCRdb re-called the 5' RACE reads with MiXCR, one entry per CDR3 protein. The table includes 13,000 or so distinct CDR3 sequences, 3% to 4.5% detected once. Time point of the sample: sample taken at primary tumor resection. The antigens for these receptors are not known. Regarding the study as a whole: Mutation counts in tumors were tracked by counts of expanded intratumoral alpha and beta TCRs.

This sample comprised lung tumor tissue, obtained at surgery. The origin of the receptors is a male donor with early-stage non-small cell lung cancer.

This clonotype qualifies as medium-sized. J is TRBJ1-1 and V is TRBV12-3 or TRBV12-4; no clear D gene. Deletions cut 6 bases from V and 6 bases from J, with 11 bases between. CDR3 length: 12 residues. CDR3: CASSRVGSEAFF. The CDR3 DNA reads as TGTGCCAGCAGCCGGGTGGGGTCTGAAGCTTTCTTT.

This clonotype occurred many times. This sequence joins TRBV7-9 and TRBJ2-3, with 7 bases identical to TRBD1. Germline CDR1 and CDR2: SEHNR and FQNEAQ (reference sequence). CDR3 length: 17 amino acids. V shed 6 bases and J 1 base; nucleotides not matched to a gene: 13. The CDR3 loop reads CASSFKTGVRGTDTQYF. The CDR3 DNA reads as TGTGCCAGCAGTTTCAAAACAGGGGTCCGGGGCACAGATACGCAGTATTTT.

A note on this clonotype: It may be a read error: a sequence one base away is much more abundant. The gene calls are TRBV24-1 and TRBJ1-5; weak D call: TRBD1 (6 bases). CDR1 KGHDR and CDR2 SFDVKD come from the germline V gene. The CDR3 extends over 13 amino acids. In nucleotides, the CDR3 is TGTGCCACCAGCGGGGGGCCGAATCAGCCCCGGCATTTT. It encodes CATSGGPNQPRHF.

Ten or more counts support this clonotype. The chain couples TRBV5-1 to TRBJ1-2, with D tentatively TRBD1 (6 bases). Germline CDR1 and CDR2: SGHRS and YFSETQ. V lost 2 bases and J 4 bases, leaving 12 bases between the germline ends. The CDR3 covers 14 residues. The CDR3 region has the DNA TGCGCCAGCAGCTTAGGGGGACGGAGCTATGGCTACACCTTC. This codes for CASSLGGRSYGYTF. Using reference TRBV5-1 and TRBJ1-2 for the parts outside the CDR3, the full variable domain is KAGVTQTPRYLIKTRGQQVTLSCSPISGHRSVSWYQQTPGQGLQFLFEYFSETQRNKGNFPGRFSGRQFSNSRSEMNVSTLELGDSALYLCASSLGGRSYGYTFGSGTRLTVV.

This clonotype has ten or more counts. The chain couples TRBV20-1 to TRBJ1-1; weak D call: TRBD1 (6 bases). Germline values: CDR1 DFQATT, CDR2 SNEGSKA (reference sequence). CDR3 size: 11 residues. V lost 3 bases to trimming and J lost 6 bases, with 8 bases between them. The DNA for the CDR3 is TGCAGTGCTAGGACAGGTCCTGAAGCTTTCTTT. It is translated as CSARTGPEAFF.

The CDR3 nucleotides read TGTGCCAGCAGCTCAAGACGGCGCGATGAGCAGTTCTTC. Its protein is CASSSRRRDEQFF. V is TRBV7-3 and J is TRBJ2-1; D uncertain. V lost 4 bases, J lost 8 bases, and 12 bases lay in between. Per germline, CDR1 SGHTA and CDR2 FQGTGA. This CDR3 contains 13 residues. Complete variable domain (other parts from reference TRBV7-3 and TRBJ2-1): GAGVSQTPSNKVTEKGKYVELRCDPISGHTALYWYRQSLGQGPEFLIYFQGTGAADDSGLPNDRFFAVRPEGSVSTLKIQRTERGDSAVYLCASSSRRRDEQFFGPGTRLTVL.

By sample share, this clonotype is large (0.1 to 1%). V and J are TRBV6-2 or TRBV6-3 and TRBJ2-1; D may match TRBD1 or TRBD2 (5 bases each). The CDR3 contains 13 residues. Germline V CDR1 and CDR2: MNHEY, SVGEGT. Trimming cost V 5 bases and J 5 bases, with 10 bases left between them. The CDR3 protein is CASSLMGDNEQFF. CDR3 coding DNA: TGTGCCAGCAGTCTCATGGGGGACAATGAGCAGTTCTTC.

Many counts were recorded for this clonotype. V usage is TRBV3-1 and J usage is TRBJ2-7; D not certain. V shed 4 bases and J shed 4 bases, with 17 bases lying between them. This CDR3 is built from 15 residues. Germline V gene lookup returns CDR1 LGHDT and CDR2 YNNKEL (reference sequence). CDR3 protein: CASSPLSETLYEQYF. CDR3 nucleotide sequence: TGTGCCAGCAGCCCTCTCTCTGAAACTTTGTACGAGCAGTACTTC.

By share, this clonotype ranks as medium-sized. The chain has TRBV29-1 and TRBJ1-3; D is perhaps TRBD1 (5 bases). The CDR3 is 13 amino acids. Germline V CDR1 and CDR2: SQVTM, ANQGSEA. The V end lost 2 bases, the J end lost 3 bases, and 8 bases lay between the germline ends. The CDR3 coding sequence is TGCAGCGTTGAACGGGGCGGTGGAAACACCATATATTTT. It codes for CSVERGGGNTIYF.

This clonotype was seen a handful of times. The CDR3 DNA follows: TGTGCCAGCTACGGGAGCGGGGGTATGAACACTGAAGCTTTCTTT. Amino acids: CASYGSGGMNTEAFF. The chain couples TRBV2 to TRBJ1-1, with D perhaps TRBD1 (5 bases). The V gene lost 8 bases and the J gene lost 0 bases, with 16 bases spanning the gap. This CDR3 region has 15 residues. Germline loops: CDR1 SNHLY, CDR2 FYNNEI. The whole variable domain, remainder taken from reference TRBV2 and TRBJ1-1, is EPEVTQTPSHQVTQMGQEVILRCVPISNHLYFYWYRQILGQKVEFLVSFYNNEISEKSEIFDDQFSVERPDGSNFTLKIRSTKLEDSAMYFCASYGSGGMNTEAFFGQGTRLTVV.

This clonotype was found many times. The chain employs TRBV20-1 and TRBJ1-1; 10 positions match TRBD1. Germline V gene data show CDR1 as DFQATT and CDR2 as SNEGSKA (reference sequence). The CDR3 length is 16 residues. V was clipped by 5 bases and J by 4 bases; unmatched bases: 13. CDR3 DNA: TGCAGTGCTCCGCCGGGACAGGGGAGTTGTGGCACTGAAGCTTTCTTT. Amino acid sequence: CSAPPGQGSCGTEAFF.

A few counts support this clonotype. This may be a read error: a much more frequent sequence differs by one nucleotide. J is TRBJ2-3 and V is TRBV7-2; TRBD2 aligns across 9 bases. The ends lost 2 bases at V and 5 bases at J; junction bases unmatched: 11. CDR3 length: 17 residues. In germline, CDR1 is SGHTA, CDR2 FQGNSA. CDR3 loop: CASSLRSERGVGDTQYF. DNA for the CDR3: TGTGCCAGCAGCTTAAGGTCGGAGCGGGGGGTGGGAGATACGCAGTATTTT.

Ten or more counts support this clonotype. In DNA, the CDR3 is TGTGCCAGCAGCTTCAGGCTAGCGGGAGTTCTGGATACGCAGTATTTT. Translated, it gives CASSFRLAGVLDTQYF. The genes are TRBV5-5 and TRBJ2-3, with 10 bases fitting TRBD2. Trimming took 2 bases from V and 6 from J; bases not matched to a gene: 9. Germline V gene sequence: CDR1 SGHKS, CDR2 YYEKEE (reference sequence). The CDR3 runs 16 residues.

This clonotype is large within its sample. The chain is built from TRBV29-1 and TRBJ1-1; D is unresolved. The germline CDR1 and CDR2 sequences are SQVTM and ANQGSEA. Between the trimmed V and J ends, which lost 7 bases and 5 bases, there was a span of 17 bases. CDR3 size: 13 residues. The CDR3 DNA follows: TGCAGCGCTCTAAAGGGAGAGGGAACTGAAGCTTTCTTT. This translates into CSALKGEGTEAFF.

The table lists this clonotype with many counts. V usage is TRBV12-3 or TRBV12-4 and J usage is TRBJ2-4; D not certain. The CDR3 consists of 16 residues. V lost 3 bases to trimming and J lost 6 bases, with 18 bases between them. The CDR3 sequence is CASSFGKTVSTNIQYF. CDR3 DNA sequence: TGTGCCAGCAGTTTCGGTAAAACAGTTTCCACAAACATTCAGTACTTC.

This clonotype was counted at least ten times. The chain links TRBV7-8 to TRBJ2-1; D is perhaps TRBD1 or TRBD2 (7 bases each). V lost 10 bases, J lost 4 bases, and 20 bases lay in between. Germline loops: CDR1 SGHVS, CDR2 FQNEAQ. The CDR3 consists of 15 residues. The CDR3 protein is CATLKGGGQYNEQFF. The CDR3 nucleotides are TGTGCCACCCTTAAAGGGGGGGGACAGTACAATGAGCAGTTCTTC. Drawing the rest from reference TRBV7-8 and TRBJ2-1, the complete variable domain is GAGVSQSPRYKVAKRGQDVALRCDPISGHVSLFWYQQALGQGPEFLTYFQNEAQLDKSGLPSDRFFAERPEGSVSTLKIQRTQQEDSAVYLCATLKGGGQYNEQFFGPGTRLTVL.

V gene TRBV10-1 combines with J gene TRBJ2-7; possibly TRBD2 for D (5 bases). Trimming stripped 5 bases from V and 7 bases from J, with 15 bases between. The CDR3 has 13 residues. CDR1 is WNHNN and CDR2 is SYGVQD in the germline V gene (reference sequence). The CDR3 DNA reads TGCGCCAGCAGTTGGGCCCTAACGGGGGAGCAGTACTTC. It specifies CASSWALTGEQYF.

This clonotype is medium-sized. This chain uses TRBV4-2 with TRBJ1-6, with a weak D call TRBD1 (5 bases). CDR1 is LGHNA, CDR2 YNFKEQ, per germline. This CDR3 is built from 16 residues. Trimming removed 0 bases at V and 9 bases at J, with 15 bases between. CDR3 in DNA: TGTGCCAGCAGCCAAGATCCGGGACTCCGCAGTTCACCCCTCCACTTT. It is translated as CASSQDPGLRSSPLHF.

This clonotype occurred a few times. The CDR3 bases are TGTGCCAGCAGTGAATTTTCGCTAGTGGGATGCTCAGAGACCCAGTACTTC. Translated, it gives CASSEFSLVGCSETQYF. The rearrangement joins TRBV25-1 to TRBJ2-5, with D hard to call. CDR1 is MGHDK and CDR2 is SYGVNS in the germline V gene. There are 17 residues in the CDR3. Trimming left V 1 base short and J 4 bases short, with 19 bases between.

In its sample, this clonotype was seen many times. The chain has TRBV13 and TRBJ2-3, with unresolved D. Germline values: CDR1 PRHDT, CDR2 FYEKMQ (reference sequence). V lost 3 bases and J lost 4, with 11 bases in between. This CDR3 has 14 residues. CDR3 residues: CASSFSLPADTQYF. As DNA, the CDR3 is TGTGCCAGCAGCTTCAGTCTTCCCGCAGATACGCAGTATTTT.

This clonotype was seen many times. In DNA, the CDR3 is TGCGCCAGCAGGCCCTTCATAAAGTTTACCAAAAACATTCAGTACTTC. This translates into CASRPFIKFTKNIQYF. This chain connects TRBV23-1 to TRBJ2-4; unclear D gene. TRBV23-1 is labeled an ORF, and its function is uncertain. V lost 6 bases and J 2 bases, leaving 17 bases between the germline ends. The CDR3 sequence is 16 residues long.

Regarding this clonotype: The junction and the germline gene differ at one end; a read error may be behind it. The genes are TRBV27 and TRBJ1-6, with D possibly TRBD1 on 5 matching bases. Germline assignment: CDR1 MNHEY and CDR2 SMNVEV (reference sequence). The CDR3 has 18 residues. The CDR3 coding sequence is TGTGCCGGCAGTTTATCTAGGGGAGGATCTGGATATAATTCACCCCTCCACTTT. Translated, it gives CAGSLSRGGSGYNSPLHF.

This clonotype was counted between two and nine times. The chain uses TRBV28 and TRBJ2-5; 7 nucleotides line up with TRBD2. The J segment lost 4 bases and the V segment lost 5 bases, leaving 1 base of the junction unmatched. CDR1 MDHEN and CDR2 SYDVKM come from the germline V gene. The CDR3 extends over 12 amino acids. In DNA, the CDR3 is TGTGCCAGCAGTGGGAGGGTAGAGACCCAGTACTTC. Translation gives CASSGRVETQYF.

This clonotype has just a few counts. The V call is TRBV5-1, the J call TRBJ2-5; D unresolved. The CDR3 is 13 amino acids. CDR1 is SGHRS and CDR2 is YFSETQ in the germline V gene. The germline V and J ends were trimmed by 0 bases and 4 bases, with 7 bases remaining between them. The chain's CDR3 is CASSLARGETQYF. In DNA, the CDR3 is TGCGCCAGCAGCTTGGCCCGCGGAGAGACCCAGTACTTC.

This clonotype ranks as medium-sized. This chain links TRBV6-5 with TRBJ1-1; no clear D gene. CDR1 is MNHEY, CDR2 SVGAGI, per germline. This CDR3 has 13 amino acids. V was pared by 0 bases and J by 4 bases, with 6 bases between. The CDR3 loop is CASSYSASTEAFF. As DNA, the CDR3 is TGTGCCAGCAGTTACTCGGCCAGCACTGAAGCTTTCTTT.

Here the CDR3 DNA reads TGTGCCAGCAGCTTAGTCGACTTGGATACGCAGTATTTT. Its translation is CASSLVDLDTQYF. The genes are TRBV7-9 and TRBJ2-3, with D unresolved. Per germline, CDR1 SEHNR and CDR2 FQNEAQ (reference sequence). Trimming removed 1 base from V and 6 bases from J, with 8 bases in between. The CDR3 consists of 13 residues. The complete variable domain, with remaining parts taken from reference TRBV7-9 and TRBJ2-3, reads DTGVSQNPRHKITKRGQNVTFRCDPISEHNRLYWYRQTLGQGPEFLTYFQNEAQLEKSRLLSDRFSAERPKGSFSTLEIQRTEQGDSAMYLCASSLVDLDTQYFGPGTRLTVL.

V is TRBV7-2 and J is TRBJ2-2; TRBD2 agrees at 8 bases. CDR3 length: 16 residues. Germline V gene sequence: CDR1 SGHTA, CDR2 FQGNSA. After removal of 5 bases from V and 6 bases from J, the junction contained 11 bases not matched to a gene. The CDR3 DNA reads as TGTGCCAGCAGCCTGCTCTCAGCGGGAGTCCCCGGGGAGCTGTTTTTT. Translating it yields CASSLLSAGVPGELFF. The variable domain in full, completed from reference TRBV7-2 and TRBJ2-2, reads GAGVSQSPSNKVTEKGKDVELRCDPISGHTALYWYRQSLGQGLEFLIYFQGNSAPDKSGLPSDRFSAERTGGSVSTLTIQRTQQEDSAVYLCASSLLSAGVPGELFFGEGSRLTVL.

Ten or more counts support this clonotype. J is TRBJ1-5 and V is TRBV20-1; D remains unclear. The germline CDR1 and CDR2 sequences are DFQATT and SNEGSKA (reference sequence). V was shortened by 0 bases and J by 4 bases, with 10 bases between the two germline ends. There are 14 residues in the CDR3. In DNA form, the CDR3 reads TGCAGTGCTAGAGAAGGCAGGAGAAATCAGCCCCAGCATTTT. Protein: CSAREGRRNQPQHF.

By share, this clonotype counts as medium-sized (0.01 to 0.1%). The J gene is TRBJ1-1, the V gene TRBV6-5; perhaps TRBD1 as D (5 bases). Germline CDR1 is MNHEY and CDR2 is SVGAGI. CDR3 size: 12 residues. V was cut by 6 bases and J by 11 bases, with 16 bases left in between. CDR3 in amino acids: CASSQKGFEAFF. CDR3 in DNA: TGTGCCAGCAGCCAAAAGGGGTTCGAGGCTTTCTTT.